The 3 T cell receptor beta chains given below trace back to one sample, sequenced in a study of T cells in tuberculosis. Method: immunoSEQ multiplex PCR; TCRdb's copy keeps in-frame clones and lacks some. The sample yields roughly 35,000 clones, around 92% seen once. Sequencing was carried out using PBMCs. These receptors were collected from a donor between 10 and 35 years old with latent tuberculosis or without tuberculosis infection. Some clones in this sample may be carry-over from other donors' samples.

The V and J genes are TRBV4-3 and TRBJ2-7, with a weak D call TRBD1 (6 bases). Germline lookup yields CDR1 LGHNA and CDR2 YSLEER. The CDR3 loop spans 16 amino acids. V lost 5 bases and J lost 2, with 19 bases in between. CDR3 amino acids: CASSNKLTGTPYEQYF. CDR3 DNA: TGCGCCAGCAGCAATAAACTAACCGGGACACCCTACGAGCAGTACTTC.

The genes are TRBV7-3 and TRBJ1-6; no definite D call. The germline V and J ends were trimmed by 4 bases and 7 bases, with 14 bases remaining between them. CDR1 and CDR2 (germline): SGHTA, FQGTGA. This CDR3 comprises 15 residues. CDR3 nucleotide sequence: TGTGCCAGCAGCTCCTCTGTCGCGAGGAATTCACCCCTCCACTTT. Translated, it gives CASSSSVARNSPLHF.

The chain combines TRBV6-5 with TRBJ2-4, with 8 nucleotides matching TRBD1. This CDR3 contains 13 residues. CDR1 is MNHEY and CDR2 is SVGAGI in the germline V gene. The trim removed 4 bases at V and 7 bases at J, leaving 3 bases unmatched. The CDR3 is CASSLNRGNIQYF. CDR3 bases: TGTGCCAGCAGTTTAAACAGGGGGAACATTCAGTACTTC.